One and the same sample provided the 32 T cell receptor beta chains below, sequenced in a study of tissue T cells after allogeneic stem cell transplantation. Profiling relied on immunoSEQ multiplex PCR, and the TCRdb table lists in-frame clones only, not all of them. Of about 21,000 clones listed, 69% are singletons. The sequenced sample was blood. The receptors shown here come from a female BALB/c mouse in good health. For this mouse line, the MHC haplotype is H2-d.

This clone was detected a few times. Any gene name here is a mouse gene name. The read stops 1 residue short of the end of the CDR3; the missing end is completed from the germline J gene. The genes are TRBV17 and TRBJ1-2; the D gene is possibly TRBD1 (5 bases). This CDR3 has 15 amino acids. Deletions cut 1 base from V and 2 bases from J, with 11 bases between. CDR1 and CDR2 from the germline V gene are MNHDT and YYDKIL. The CDR3 loop reads CASSRAEGMNSDYTF. The covered CDR3 bases are TGTGCTAGCAGTAGAGCGGAGGGGATGAACTCCGACTACACC. The full variable domain, completed using reference TRBV17 and TRBJ1-2, is DTTVKQNPRYKLARVGKPVNLICSQTMNHDTMYWYQKKPNQAPKLLLFYYDKILNREADTFEKFQSSRPNNSFCSLYIGSAGLEYSAMYLCASSRAEGMNSDYTFGSGTRLLVI.

Details on this clone: Mouse gene names and germline throughout. Read coverage stops 1 residue before the CDR3 terminus; the germline J gene supplies the remainder. Other nucleotide sequences from this sample produce the same CDR3. This chain links TRBV2 with TRBJ1-4; D unresolved. CDR1 LGHNA and CDR2 YSYQKL come from the germline V gene. V was cut by 3 bases and J by 3 bases, with 8 bases left in between. The length of the CDR3 is 14 residues. The DNA read from the CDR3 is TGTGCCAGCAGCCAGGGAGGGACCAACGAAAGATTATTT. Its translation: CASSQGGTNERLF. The full CDR3 protein is CASSQGGTNERLFF.

Concerning this clone: The listed genes are named as in mouse. The CDR3: CTCSADGTGRDTQYF. The covered CDR3 bases are TGCACCTGCAGTGCAGATGGGACAGGGAGAGACACCCAGTAC. V is TRBV1 and J is TRBJ2-5; 9 bases match TRBD1. Read sequence stops 1 residue before the CDR3 end, and the germline J gene provides the missing end. Trimming removed 0 bases from V and 5 bases from J; junction bases left unmatched: 3. Germline V lookup: CDR1 NSQYPW, CDR2 LRSPGD (reference sequence). This CDR3 spans 15 amino acids. Combining the CDR3 with reference TRBV1 and TRBJ2-5 gives the whole variable domain VTLLEQNPRWRLVPRGQAVNLRCILKNSQYPWMSWYQQDLQKQLQWLFTLRSPGDKEVKSLPGADYLATRVTDTELRLQVANMSQGRTLYCTCSADGTGRDTQYFGPGTRLLVL.

This clone has only a few counts. Genes and germline come from the mouse. The read falls 1 residue short of the CDR3 end, and the missing part is taken from the germline J gene. This sequence joins TRBV13-3 and TRBJ2-7; D might be TRBD1 (6 bases). Germline V gene data show CDR1 as NNHDY and CDR2 as SYVADS. The V end lost 3 bases, the J end lost 3 bases, and 13 bases lay between the germline ends. The CDR3 is 14 amino acids. This chain's CDR3 is CASSVDRNDYEQYF. The covered CDR3 bases are TGTGCCAGCAGTGTGGACAGAAATGACTATGAACAGTAC.

This clone was seen only once. Gene names refer to mouse genes. The DNA ends 1 residue before the CDR3 does, and the rest of the CDR3 is filled in from the germline J gene. The V call is TRBV1, the J call TRBJ2-3, with 7 bases lining up with TRBD1. Trimming took 1 base from V and 0 from J; bases not matched to a gene: 1. CDR1 is NSQYPW, CDR2 LRSPGD, per germline (reference sequence). There are 15 residues in the CDR3. The CDR3 reads CTCSAVQGSAETLYF. The sequenced part of the CDR3 DNA is TGCACCTGCAGTGCAGTACAGGGGAGTGCAGAAACGCTGTAT. Together with reference TRBV1 and TRBJ2-3, the CDR3 gives the full variable domain: VTLLEQNPRWRLVPRGQAVNLRCILKNSQYPWMSWYQQDLQKQLQWLFTLRSPGDKEVKSLPGADYLATRVTDTELRLQVANMSQGRTLYCTCSAVQGSAETLYFGSGTRLTVL.

Turning to this clone: Germline and genes here are mouse. The read falls 1 residue short of the CDR3 end, and the missing part is taken from the germline J gene. The chain uses TRBV4 and TRBJ2-2, with 11 bases fitting TRBD2. Trimming at V came to 5 bases and at J to 2 bases, leaving 4 bases not matched to a gene. The length of the CDR3 is 16 residues. Germline-derived CDR1 and CDR2 are LGHDT and YNNKQL (reference sequence). The chain's CDR3 is CASSPDWGGNTGQLYF. The part of the CDR3 DNA that was read is TGTGCCAGCAGCCCCGACTGGGGGGGGAACACCGGGCAGCTCTAC.

Concerning this clone itself: All gene names here are mouse names. The read is 1 residue too short to cover the CDR3 end, so that end is filled in from the germline J gene. The chain is built from TRBV13-2 and TRBJ2-3, with 8 bases identical to TRBD2. Germline V gene lookup returns CDR1 NNHNN and CDR2 SYGAGS (reference sequence). J was trimmed by 0 bases and V by 7 bases; bases with no gene match: 4. The CDR3 runs to 14 residues. The CDR3 sequence: CASRLGSSAETLYF. The DNA read from the CDR3 is TGTGCCAGCAGACTGGGGTCTAGTGCAGAAACGCTGTAT.

This clone showed up just a few times. Germline and genes: mouse. The read halts 1 residue ahead of the CDR3 end, with the missing end drawn from the germline J gene. The chain employs TRBV1 and TRBJ1-2, with D uncertain. Trimming removed 0 bases at V and 1 base at J, with 6 bases between. CDR3 size: 14 residues. Looked up from germline, CDR1 is NSQYPW and CDR2 is LRSPGD (reference sequence). The CDR3 bases that were read are TGCACCTGCAGTGCAGACAGAAAAAACTCCGACTACACC. Protein sequence: CTCSADRKNSDYT. The whole CDR3 sequence reads CTCSADRKNSDYTF.

As concerns this clone: The listed genes are named as in mouse. CDR3 bases read: TGTGCCTGGAGTCTATCCCTAGGGGGATCCGACTACACC. Protein: CAWSLSLGGSDYT. The full CDR3 protein is CAWSLSLGGSDYTF. The chain uses TRBV31 and TRBJ1-2; D perhaps matches TRBD1 (6 bases). The read ends 1 residue shy of where the CDR3 ends; the end is completed using the germline J gene. The V gene lost 0 bases and the J gene lost 5 bases, with 13 bases spanning the gap. Looked up from germline, CDR1 is GKSSPN and CDR2 is SITVG. The CDR3 contains 14 residues.

Notes on this clone: Gene names follow the mouse nomenclature. The CDR3 goes on 1 residue after the read ends, and that part is filled in from the germline J gene. The rearrangement joins TRBV2 to TRBJ2-7; no reliable D call. CDR1 LGHNA and CDR2 YSYQKL come from the germline V gene. CDR3 length: 12 residues. Trimming shortened V by 0 bases and J by 3 bases, and 3 bases separated the two germline ends. Here the CDR3 reads CASSQDGYEQYF. The covered CDR3 bases are TGTGCCAGCAGCCAAGACGGCTATGAACAGTAC.

Notes on this clone: Mouse germline and gene names are used. The read ends 1 residue shy of where the CDR3 ends; the end is completed using the germline J gene. The rearrangement uses TRBV17 and TRBJ2-1; D unresolved. This CDR3 is built from 11 residues. The V gene's germline CDR1 is MNHDT and CDR2 YYDKIL. The V end was cut by 6 bases, the J end by 3 bases, with 3 bases between. CDR3 sequence reads: CASRGYAEQFF. CDR3 bases read: TGTGCTAGCAGGGGCTATGCTGAGCAGTTC.

On this clone: Here the gene names and germline are mouse. The read ends 1 residue before the CDR3 terminus; that terminus is restored from the germline J gene. V and J are TRBV3 and TRBJ2-5, with 12 nucleotides matching TRBD2. The CDR3 has 15 residues. V dropped 6 bases and J dropped 2; count of bases not matched to a gene: 3. Germline CDR1 and CDR2: SNHLY and FYNGKV (reference sequence). The chain's CDR3 is CASRRDWGAQDTQYF. The CDR3 DNA, read in part, is TGTGCCAGCAGGCGGGACTGGGGGGCCCAAGACACCCAGTAC.

On this clone: Gene names are the mouse ones. Read coverage stops 1 residue before the CDR3 terminus; the germline J gene supplies the remainder. The V call is TRBV1, the J call TRBJ1-6; D remains ambiguous. TRBJ1-6 is filed as an ORF, its function uncertain. The CDR3 covers 15 residues. V lost 0 bases, J lost 5 bases, and 8 bases lay in between. Germline-derived CDR1 and CDR2 are NSQYPW and LRSPGD (reference sequence). The DNA read from the CDR3 is TGCACCTGCAGTGCAGATGAGGGAGATAATTCGCCCCTCTAC. This codes for CTCSADEGDNSPLY. The whole CDR3 protein reads CTCSADEGDNSPLYF.

In the case of this clone: Each gene name is a mouse one. The read gets to within 1 residue of the CDR3 end, and the germline J gene fills in the rest. This chain links TRBV31 with TRBJ2-1; D might be TRBD2 (5 bases). This CDR3 has 14 amino acids. Per the germline V gene, CDR1 is GKSSPN and CDR2 is SITVG. Trimming stripped 0 bases from V and 1 base from J, with 7 bases between. The chain's CDR3 is CAWSLVGNYAEQFF. Partial CDR3 DNA: TGTGCCTGGAGTCTAGTGGGGAACTATGCTGAGCAGTTC.

Points on this clone: The genes and germline here are from mouse. The CDR3 goes on 1 residue after the read ends, and that part is filled in from the germline J gene. The rearrangement uses TRBV31 and TRBJ2-5; 9 bases are a match to TRBD2. CDR3 length equals 14 residues. The V gene end was trimmed by 0 bases and the J gene end by 6 bases; junction bases not matched to a gene: 4. The germline V gene has CDR1 GKSSPN and CDR2 SITVG. The CDR3 bases that were read are TGTGCCTGGAGTCTACGCTGGGGGGGGGACACCCAGTAC. Encoded protein: CAWSLRWGGDTQY. The entire CDR3 sequence reads CAWSLRWGGDTQYF. Looking up the rest from reference TRBV31 and TRBJ2-5 gives the full variable domain: AQTIHQWPVAEIKAVGSPLSLGCTIKGKSSPNLYWYWQATGGTLQQLFYSITVGQVESVVQLNLSASRPKDDQFILSTEKLLLSHSGFYLCAWSLRWGGDTQYFGPGTRLLVL.

In the case of this clone: The genes are named according to mouse. The read ends 1 residue early relative to the CDR3; the germline J gene fills the gap. V usage is TRBV13-2 and J usage is TRBJ2-2; D gene unclear. The V and J ends lost 2 bases and 0 bases respectively, with 5 bases between them. This CDR3 has 14 residues. Per the germline V gene, CDR1 is NNHNN and CDR2 is SYGAGS (reference sequence). The CDR3 protein is CASGETTNTGQLYF. The DNA read from the CDR3 is TGTGCCAGCGGTGAGACAACAAACACCGGGCAGCTCTAC.

Of note for this clone: The gene names given are mouse names. The read terminates 1 residue before the CDR3 end, so the remaining end is supplied by the germline J gene. The chain joins TRBV13-2 to TRBJ2-4, with TRBD2 matching over 7 bases. Germline loops: CDR1 NNHNN, CDR2 SYGAGS (reference sequence). Germline trimming cut 1 base from V and 2 bases from J; bases unmatched to any gene: 4. The length of the CDR3 is 15 residues. The CDR3 bases that were read are TGTGCCAGCGGTGATTGGGGGGTAGCTCAAAACACCTTGTAC. Translating it yields CASGDWGVAQNTLY. The CDR3 in full is CASGDWGVAQNTLYF.

As regards this clone: The gene names here belong to mouse. The observed sequence ends 1 residue before the CDR3 terminus, with the missing tail filled in from the germline J gene. The chain has TRBV20 and TRBJ1-1; D unresolved. Germline CDR1 GFQATS, CDR2 STVNSAI. There are 13 residues in the CDR3. V lost 0 bases to trimming and J lost 0 bases, with 5 bases between them. The DNA read from the CDR3 is TGTGGTGCTAGGGACGGTGCAAACACAGAAGTCTTC. Protein product: CGARDGANTEVF. The full CDR3 protein is CGARDGANTEVFF.

Notes on this clone: The genes and germline here are from mouse. The DNA ends 1 residue before the CDR3 does, and the rest of the CDR3 is filled in from the germline J gene. The rearrangement joins TRBV19 to TRBJ1-4; D is perhaps TRBD1 (5 bases). The germline gives CDR1 FNHDT, CDR2 SITEND (reference sequence). The CDR3 runs 14 residues. V lost 2 bases and J lost 5, with 10 bases in between. CDR3 region: CASSIPGWNERLFF. CDR3 DNA (partial): TGTGCCAGCAGTATCCCAGGGTGGAACGAAAGATTATTT. Full variable domain (rest looked up from reference TRBV19 and TRBJ1-4): GGIITQTPKFLIGQEGQKLTLKCQQNFNHDTMYWYRQDSGKGLRLIYYSITENDLQKGDLSEGYDASREKKSSFSLTVTSAQKNEMAVFLCASSIPGWNERLFFGHGTKLSVL.

The table lists this clone with a few counts. All gene names here are mouse names. With the read ending 1 residue before the CDR3 end, the germline J gene is used to fill in that end. This chain connects TRBV13-2 to TRBJ2-7; D is uncertain. The CDR3 consists of 13 residues. CDR1 NNHNN and CDR2 SYGAGS come from the germline V gene (reference sequence). Trimming stripped 1 base from V and 4 bases from J, with 9 bases between. CDR3 in amino acids: CASGDSLRYEQYF. CDR3 DNA, as far as it was read: TGTGCCAGCGGTGATTCCCTCAGGTATGAACAGTAC.

With respect to this clone: Gene names are the mouse ones. The CDR3 extends 1 residue past the end of the read, so its final part is completed from the germline J gene. The chain recombines TRBV24 with TRBJ1-6; D is ambiguous. TRBJ1-6 is flagged as an ORF with uncertain function. CDR3 length: 12 amino acids. V lost 4 bases to trimming and J lost 7 bases, with 5 bases between them. The germline V gene encodes CDR1 KGHTA and CDR2 FRNEEI. This CDR3 reads CASSRRNSPLYF. CDR3 DNA, as far as it was read: TGTGCCAGCAGTCGAAGGAATTCGCCCCTCTAC.

As regards this clone: Germline and genes here are mouse. Read coverage stops 1 residue before the CDR3 terminus; the germline J gene supplies the remainder. V gene TRBV12-2 combines with J gene TRBJ2-1; 8 bases are a match to TRBD2. CDR1 is SGHLS, CDR2 HYDKME, per germline. CDR3 length equals 15 residues. V lost 0 bases, J lost 2 bases, and 2 bases stayed unmatched. The CDR3 bases that were read are TGTGCCAGCTCTCTCGGTGGGGGGGACTATGCTGAGCAGTTC. This encodes CASSLGGGDYAEQF. The full-length CDR3 reads as CASSLGGGDYAEQFF.

As regards this clone: Genes here carry mouse names. CDR3 DNA, as far as it was read: TGTGCCAGCAGCCAAGAGAGTGACACCCAGTAC. It is translated as CASSQESDTQY. The CDR3 in full is CASSQESDTQYF. This rearrangement joins TRBV2 to TRBJ2-5; unclear D gene. The read terminates 1 residue before the CDR3 end, so the remaining end is supplied by the germline J gene. Germline CDR1 and CDR2: LGHNA and YSYQKL. The CDR3 is 12 residues long. Trimming left V 0 bases short and J 6 bases short, with 4 bases between.

In the case of this clone: The listed genes are named as in mouse. The CDR3 DNA, read in part, is TGTGCCAGCAGTATACCCTGGGGGGCTGAGCAGTTC. Its translation: CASSIPWGAEQF. The full-length CDR3 reads as CASSIPWGAEQFF. The rearrangement links TRBV19 to TRBJ2-1; 7 bases are a match to TRBD2. The read comes to an end 1 residue before the CDR3 does, leaving the germline J gene to fill in the end. The CDR3 is made up of 13 amino acids. J gave up 7 bases and V 1 base, and 2 bases lay outside the gene matches. CDR1 is FNHDT, CDR2 SITEND, per germline (reference sequence). Using reference TRBV19 and TRBJ2-1 for the parts outside the CDR3, the full variable domain is GGIITQTPKFLIGQEGQKLTLKCQQNFNHDTMYWYRQDSGKGLRLIYYSITENDLQKGDLSEGYDASREKKSSFSLTVTSAQKNEMAVFLCASSIPWGAEQFFGPGTRLTVL.

Comments on this clone: The gene names given are mouse names. The CDR3 is cut off 1 residue early in the read; its end comes from the germline J gene. J is TRBJ1-4 and V is TRBV19; a possible D gene is TRBD1 (6 bases). The CDR3 is 15 residues long. V lost 2 bases and J 2 bases, leaving 10 bases between the germline ends. Germline lookup yields CDR1 FNHDT and CDR2 SITEND (reference sequence). The part of the CDR3 DNA that was read is TGTGCCAGCAGTATCCGGGACATATCCAACGAAAGATTATTT. It is translated as CASSIRDISNERLF. In full, the CDR3 is CASSIRDISNERLFF. The full variable domain, completed using reference TRBV19 and TRBJ1-4, is GGIITQTPKFLIGQEGQKLTLKCQQNFNHDTMYWYRQDSGKGLRLIYYSITENDLQKGDLSEGYDASREKKSSFSLTVTSAQKNEMAVFLCASSIRDISNERLFFGHGTKLSVL.

With respect to this clone: Mouse names are used for the genes. Read coverage stops 1 residue before the CDR3 terminus; the germline J gene supplies the remainder. The J gene is TRBJ1-4, the V gene TRBV13-3, with TRBD1 matching 8 bases. The CDR3 spans 16 residues. CDR1 and CDR2 (germline): NNHDY, SYVADS. Trimming at V came to 2 bases and at J to 1 base, leaving 4 bases not matched to a gene. CDR3 DNA (partial): TGTGCCAGCAGTGACCGACAGGGGCGTTCCAACGAAAGATTATTT. Its protein product is CASSDRQGRSNERLF. The entire CDR3 protein is CASSDRQGRSNERLFF. Filled out from reference TRBV13-3 and TRBJ1-4, the complete variable domain reads EAAVTQSPRSKVAVTGGKVTLSCHQTNNHDYMYWYRQDTGHGLRLIHYSYVADSTEKGDIPDGYKASRPSQENFSLILELASLSQTAVYFCASSDRQGRSNERLFFGHGTKLSVL.

Comment on this clone: Each gene name is a mouse one. The read terminates 1 residue ahead of where the CDR3 ends, so the germline J gene completes it. This chain links TRBV13-1 with TRBJ2-5; 13 bases agree with TRBD2. The CDR3 runs to 15 residues. The V and J ends lost 5 bases and 4 bases, in that order; junction bases with no gene match: 4. CDR1 is NSHNY, CDR2 SYGAGN, per germline. CDR3 region: CASSGLGGRKDTQYF. CDR3 bases read: TGTGCCAGCAGCGGACTGGGGGGGCGAAAAGACACCCAGTAC.

A word on this clone: Genes and germline come from the mouse. The read gets to within 1 residue of the CDR3 end, and the germline J gene fills in the rest. This chain joins TRBV13-2 and TRBJ2-2; no firm D call. Trimming took off 1 base at V and 1 base at J, with 5 bases between the two ends. This CDR3 is built from 14 residues. Germline assignment: CDR1 NNHNN and CDR2 SYGAGS (reference sequence). The CDR3 spells CASGDSRNTGQLYF. The sequenced part of the CDR3 DNA is TGTGCCAGCGGTGATAGCAGAAACACCGGGCAGCTCTAC.

With regard to this clone: Gene names and germline refer to mouse. The CDR3 end is not reached by the read, which stops 1 residue before it; the germline J gene fills it in. V gene TRBV20 combines with J gene TRBJ1-3, with TRBD1 matching 8 bases. CDR3 length: 12 residues. Germline V gene data show CDR1 as GFQATS and CDR2 as STVNSAI. The ends lost 5 bases at V and 4 bases at J; junction bases unmatched: 1. The DNA read from the CDR3 is TGTGGTGCTTGGACAGGGGGAAATACGCTCTAT. Its protein is CGAWTGGNTLY. The full CDR3 protein reads CGAWTGGNTLYF.

Note on this clone: Mouse germline and gene names are used. The read ends 1 residue shy of where the CDR3 ends; the end is completed using the germline J gene. The chain combines TRBV4 with TRBJ1-1; 8 bases are shared with TRBD1. The germline CDR1 and CDR2 sequences are LGHDT and YNNKQL (reference sequence). V lost 3 bases and J lost 2; bases outside the gene matches: 5. The CDR3 sequence is 15 residues long. This CDR3 is CASSYWTGTNTEVFF. Partial CDR3 DNA: TGTGCCAGCAGCTACTGGACAGGGACCAACACAGAAGTCTTC.

This clone turned up a few times. The genes and germline here are from mouse. From the germline J gene comes the end of the CDR3, since the read stops 1 residue before it. The chain recombines TRBV13-3 with TRBJ1-3; D unclear. The V gene's germline CDR1 is NNHDY and CDR2 SYVADS. The length of the CDR3 is 10 residues. Trimming took 3 bases from V and 5 from J, leaving 0 bases between them. This CDR3 is CASSGNTLYF. The sequenced part of the CDR3 DNA is TGTGCCAGCAGTGGAAATACGCTCTAT.

On this clone itself: Genes here carry mouse names. With the read ending 1 residue before the CDR3 end, the germline J gene is used to fill in that end. V is TRBV13-1 and J is TRBJ1-2; D ambiguous. CDR3 length: 13 amino acids. CDR1 is NSHNY and CDR2 is SYGAGN in the germline V gene. Trimming removed 2 bases at V and 1 base at J, with 6 bases between. CDR3 sequence reads: CASSEGKNSDYTF. The DNA read from the CDR3 is TGTGCCAGCAGTGAGGGGAAAAACTCCGACTACACC.